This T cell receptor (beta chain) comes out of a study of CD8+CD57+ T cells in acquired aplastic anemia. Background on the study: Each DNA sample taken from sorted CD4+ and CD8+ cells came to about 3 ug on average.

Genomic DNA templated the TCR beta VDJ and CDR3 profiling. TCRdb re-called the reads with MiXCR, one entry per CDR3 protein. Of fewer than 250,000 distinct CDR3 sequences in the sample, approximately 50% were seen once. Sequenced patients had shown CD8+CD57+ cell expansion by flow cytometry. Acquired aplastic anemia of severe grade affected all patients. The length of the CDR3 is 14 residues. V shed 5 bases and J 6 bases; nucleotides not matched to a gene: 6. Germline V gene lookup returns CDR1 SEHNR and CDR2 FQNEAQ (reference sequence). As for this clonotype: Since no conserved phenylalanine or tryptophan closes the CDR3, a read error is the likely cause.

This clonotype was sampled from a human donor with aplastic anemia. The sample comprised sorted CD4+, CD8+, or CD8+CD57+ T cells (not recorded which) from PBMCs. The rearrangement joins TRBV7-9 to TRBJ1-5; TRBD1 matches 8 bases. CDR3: CASSAQGVSQPQHL. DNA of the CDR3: TGTGCCAGCAGCGCACAGGGGGTTAGTCAGCCCCAGCATCTT.